What follows are 21 T cell receptor beta chains derived from one specimen sequenced in a study of blood T cell repertoires in COVID-19. Generated by immunoSEQ multiplex PCR, the TCRdb table keeps only in-frame clones and is missing some. The sample lists some 50,000 clones, 78% occurring once. The sequenced sample was peripheral blood. The receptors here all came from a human donor in a cohort sampled during active COVID-19.

This chain connects TRBV6-6 to TRBJ1-2; 10 positions match TRBD1. This CDR3 is built from 15 residues. J gave up 4 bases and V 6 bases, and 8 bases lay outside the gene matches. Germline V gives CDR1 MNHNY, CDR2 SVGAGI (reference sequence). The CDR3 DNA reads TGTGCCAGCAGATCGGCGACAGGGGGCAGCTATGGCTACACCTTC. This encodes CASRSATGGSYGYTF.

This clone appeared once. The chain employs TRBV21-1 and TRBJ2-6; TRBD1 reflects the table's D call only, with no check against the DNA. TRBV21-1 is recorded as a pseudogene. The CDR3 spans 19 residues. CDR3 nucleotides: TGTGCCAGCAGCAAAGCGCGGGACAGCGATGTCTCTGGGGCCAACGTCCTGACTTTC. It specifies CASSKARDSDVSGANVLTF.

CDR3 bases: TGCGCCAGCAGCTTGGTACGGCTAGCGGGAGGCACCCAAGAGACCCAGTACTTC. Encoded protein: CASSLVRLAGGTQETQYF. The V gene is TRBV5-1, the J gene TRBJ2-5; 11 positions match TRBD2. The CDR3 is made up of 18 amino acids. Germline V lookup: CDR1 SGHRS, CDR2 YFSETQ. Unmatched junction bases numbered 8, after V lost 0 bases and J lost 1 base.

The rearrangement uses TRBV18 and TRBJ2-3, with 7 bases identical to TRBD1. This CDR3 region has 17 residues. V gave up 4 bases and J gave up 1 base; unmatched junction bases: 11. CDR1 KGHSH and CDR2 LQKENI come from the germline V gene. CDR3: CASSRQGRGSRTDTQYF. The CDR3 nucleotides are TGTGCCAGCTCACGACAGGGCCGAGGGTCTCGCACAGATACGCAGTATTTT.

This clone was recorded only once. Written as DNA, the CDR3 is TGTGCCAGCAGCACCTCTAGCGGGAGCTACGAGCAGTACTTC. This encodes CASSTSSGSYEQYF. The chain is built from TRBV7-2 and TRBJ2-7; 10 bases map to TRBD2. CDR1 and CDR2 from the germline V gene are SGHTA and FQGNSA. V lost 5 bases, J lost 3 bases, and 4 bases stayed unmatched. This CDR3 has 14 residues.

The chain links TRBV7-9 to TRBJ1-1, with TRBD1 as a possible D gene (6 bases). The V gene lost 5 bases and the J gene lost 0 bases, with 19 bases spanning the gap. Looked up from germline, CDR1 is SEHNR and CDR2 is FQNEAQ (reference sequence). This CDR3 region has 17 residues. The CDR3 sequence is CASSPPGRGDMNTEAFF. Here the CDR3 DNA reads TGTGCCAGCAGCCCACCTGGTAGAGGGGACATGAACACTGAAGCTTTCTTT.

This chain uses TRBV4-2 with TRBJ2-2; TRBD1 matches at 10 bases. V shed 4 bases and J 3 bases; nucleotides not matched to a gene: 2. This CDR3 contains 15 residues. Germline V gene data show CDR1 as LGHNA and CDR2 as YNFKEQ. The CDR3 coding sequence is TGTGCCAGCAGCCCCGGGACAGGGGACACCGGGGAGCTGTTTTTT. It codes for CASSPGTGDTGELFF.

This clone occurred a few times. A junction end diverges from the germline sequence, so it may reflect a read error. This chain connects TRBV7-7 to TRBJ2-7, with a possible D match to TRBD2 (6 bases). Per the germline V gene, CDR1 is SSHAT and CDR2 is FNYEAQ (reference sequence). The CDR3 runs to 15 residues. This CDR3 reads CASISRHAGQYEQYF. CDR3 nucleotides: TGTGCTAGCATCTCTCGCCATGCGGGGCAGTACGAGCAGTACTTC.

The genes are TRBV21-1 and TRBJ1-2; the D call TRBD1 from the table was never checked on the DNA. TRBV21-1 is a listed pseudogene. CDR3 length: 13 amino acids. CDR3 DNA: TGTGCCAGCAGCAAAGAGGCAGGTCATGGCTACACCTTC. This encodes CASSKEAGHGYTF.

The chain recombines TRBV5-4 with TRBJ2-7, with D perhaps matching TRBD1 (6 bases). The CDR3 runs to 16 residues. Germline CDR1 is SGHNT and CDR2 is YYREEE (reference sequence). V gave up 4 bases and J gave up 6 bases, with 23 bases separating them. The CDR3 loop reads CASSPIQGPRSGEQYF. The CDR3 DNA is TGTGCCAGCAGCCCAATACAGGGCCCCCGCTCCGGCGAGCAGTACTTC.

This clone was detected a few times. The J gene is TRBJ1-3, the V gene TRBV7-9; tentatively, D is TRBD1 (6 bases). The CDR3 spans 16 residues. Germline V lookup: CDR1 SEHNR, CDR2 FQNEAQ (reference sequence). Deletions cut 2 bases from V and 3 bases from J, with 14 bases between. For the CDR3, the DNA is TGTGCCAGCAGCTTATCTGGGGGCACAGGTGGAAACACCATATATTTT. Its translation: CASSLSGGTGGNTIYF.

The chain couples TRBV19 to TRBJ2-1; 14 nucleotides align to TRBD2. In germline, CDR1 is LNHDA, CDR2 SQIVND (reference sequence). The CDR3 is 16 residues long. J lost 3 bases, V lost 5 bases, and 3 bases had no gene match. The CDR3 nucleotides read TGTGCCAGTAGTCGACTAGCGGGAGGGAGCTACAATGAGCAGTTCTTC. Translation gives CASSRLAGGSYNEQFF.

The gene calls are TRBV5-1 and TRBJ2-3; the match to TRBD2 covers 12 bases. There are 17 residues in the CDR3. Trimming took 4 bases from V and 3 from J; bases not matched to a gene: 9. Germline-derived CDR1 and CDR2 are SGHRS and YFSETQ. The CDR3 nucleotides are TGCGCCAGCAGCGGACTAGCGGGGCCGCTAATTACAGATACGCAGTATTTT. It is translated as CASSGLAGPLITDTQYF.

This clone was recorded only once. This chain links TRBV2 with TRBJ2-7; maybe TRBD1 (8 bases). The CDR3 is made up of 14 amino acids. Germline V gene lookup returns CDR1 SNHLY and CDR2 FYNNEI. Trimming removed 7 bases at V and 5 bases at J, with 18 bases between. CDR3 coding DNA: TGTGCCAGCATAGGAGAACAGGGGGGGGACGAGCAGTACTTC. The encoded protein is CASIGEQGGDEQYF.

The gene calls are TRBV27 and TRBJ1-2; D not resolved. The CDR3 contains 16 residues. V was trimmed by 3 bases and J by 4 bases, leaving 18 bases between them. From germline, CDR1 is MNHEY and CDR2 SMNVEV (reference sequence). The CDR3 protein is CASSFRRPDLAYGYTF. In nucleotides, the CDR3 is TGTGCCAGCAGTTTTCGGCGCCCCGACCTAGCCTATGGCTACACCTTC.

This clone is labeled medium-sized. The DNA for the CDR3 is TGTGCCAGCAGATTGACTAGCGGGAGGGCAGAGTTCTTC. It codes for CASRLTSGRAEFF. J is TRBJ2-1 and V is TRBV11-3; 14 bases are shared with TRBD2. Trimming at V came to 6 bases and at J to 14 bases, leaving 6 bases not matched to a gene. The CDR3 runs 13 residues. Germline-derived CDR1 and CDR2 are SGHNT and YENEEA.

This sequence joins TRBV27 and TRBJ2-7; D is possibly TRBD1 (5 bases). The V end lost 5 bases, the J end lost 2 bases, and 7 bases lay between the germline ends. CDR1 MNHEY and CDR2 SMNVEV come from the germline V gene (reference sequence). The CDR3 is made up of 12 amino acids. The CDR3, as DNA: TGTGCCAGCAGTCGGACACCCTACGAGCAGTACTTC. Residues: CASSRTPYEQYF.

This clone was seen a handful of times. The rearrangement joins TRBV9 to TRBJ1-3; D not certain. Trimming cost V 4 bases and J 0 bases, with 11 bases left between them. The CDR3 is 15 residues long. Germline V gene data show CDR1 as SGDLS and CDR2 as YYNGEE. As DNA, the CDR3 is TGTGCCAGCAGCCCACAACCAATCTCTGGAAACACCATATATTTT. This encodes CASSPQPISGNTIYF.

This sequence joins TRBV28 and TRBJ2-7, with D possibly matching TRBD2 (7 bases). Germline V CDR1 and CDR2: MDHEN, SYDVKM. Trimming took off 2 bases at V and 1 base at J, with 9 bases between the two ends. There are 14 residues in the CDR3. CDR3 in DNA: TGTGCCAGCAGTTTAGGGGGGGCGTCCTACGAGCAGTACTTC. Translated, it gives CASSLGGASYEQYF.

This clone was found once. The rearrangement links TRBV5-4 to TRBJ1-5; 8 bases are a match to TRBD1. Germline V gene sequence: CDR1 SGHNT, CDR2 YYREEE (reference sequence). The J segment lost 6 bases and the V segment lost 4 bases, leaving 3 bases of the junction unmatched. The CDR3 contains 13 residues. For the CDR3, the DNA is TGTGCCAGCAGCGTCGACAGGGGTCAGCCCCAGCATTTT. This codes for CASSVDRGQPQHF. Full variable domain (outside the CDR3, taken from reference TRBV5-4 and TRBJ1-5): ETGVTQSPTHLIKTRGQQVTLRCSSQSGHNTVSWYQQALGQGPQFIFQYYREEENGRGNFPPRFSGLQFPNYSSELNVNALELDDSALYLCASSVDRGQPQHFGDGTRLSIL.

The chain employs TRBV19 and TRBJ1-3; D perhaps matches TRBD1 (6 bases). CDR1 and CDR2 (germline): LNHDA, SQIVND (reference sequence). Deletions cut 4 bases from V and 2 bases from J, with 12 bases between. The CDR3 spans 15 residues. CDR3 coding DNA: TGTGCCAGTAGTAGAGACAGGTCTACTGGAAACACCATATATTTT. It translates to CASSRDRSTGNTIYF.